This T cell receptor (beta chain) was captured by sequencing in a study of T cell responses to AZD1222 COVID-19 vaccine. Notes on the study in general: The donors showed a predominance of white British ancestry and of females, with possible underestimation of clonal diversity. Spike was spanned by vaccine-associated CD4 TCRs, which were dominant at 160-218 and 743-854.

On this clone itself: Its antigen is as yet unknown.

Clones were read by immunoSEQ multiplex PCR, and TCRdb kept only the in-frame ones, dropping some. The sample lists tens of thousands of clones, about nine tenths occurring once. The clonotype originates from an adult who received the MenACWY meningococcal vaccine as a control. Sample: peripheral blood, taken 28 days after the second dose of the MenACWY control vaccine.

The CDR3 region has the DNA TGTGCCAGCAGCCTAGACGGAGGGAAAGATACGCAGTATTTT. This encodes CASSLDGGKDTQYF. The rearrangement uses TRBV5-4 and TRBJ2-3; D is possibly TRBD2 (6 bases). The CDR3 extends over 14 amino acids. The germline V and J ends were trimmed by 4 bases and 5 bases, with 14 bases remaining between them. CDR1 and CDR2 (germline): SGHNT, YYREEE (reference sequence).